The clone carrying this T cell receptor (beta chain) was observed a few times. Authors' analysis steps: Amplification from reference gene primers served as the basis for estimated nucleated cell counts. Generated by immunoSEQ multiplex PCR, the TCRdb table keeps only in-frame clones and is missing some. V, J and clone size are those of that table, while D and trimming were read from the DNA. In the table there are 70,000 to 85,000 clones, around 86% of which are singletons. The record originates from a study of blood T cell repertoires in COVID-19. Overall study: Sites across the United States, Italy and Spain contributed samples from acute and convalescent COVID-19. Sources were T cells, B-cell-depleted T cells, or PBMCs; the material itself was cDNA or gDNA.

The CDR3 runs 15 residues. Per the germline V gene, CDR1 is MGHRA and CDR2 is YSYEKL. The V segment lost 4 bases and the J segment 4 bases; nucleotides outside the gene matches: 7. Sequenced input: peripheral blood. This sequence originates from a woman aged 55 to 70 with acute or convalescent COVID-19. The rearrangement links TRBV4-1 to TRBJ1-2; 9 bases line up with TRBD1. The CDR3 nucleotides are TGCGCCAGCAGCCCAAGGGACAGGGAGACCTATGGCTACACCTTC. Translating gives CASSPRDRETYGYTF.